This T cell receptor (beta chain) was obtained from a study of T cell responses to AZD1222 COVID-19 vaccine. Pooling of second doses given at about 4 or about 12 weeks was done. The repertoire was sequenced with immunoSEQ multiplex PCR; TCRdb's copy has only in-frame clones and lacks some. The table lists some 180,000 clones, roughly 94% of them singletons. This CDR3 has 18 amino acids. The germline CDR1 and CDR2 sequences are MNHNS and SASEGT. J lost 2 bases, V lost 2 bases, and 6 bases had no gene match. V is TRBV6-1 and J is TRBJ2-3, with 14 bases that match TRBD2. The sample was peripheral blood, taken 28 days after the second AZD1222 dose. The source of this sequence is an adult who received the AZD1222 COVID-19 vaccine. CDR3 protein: CASSESGLAGGVTDTQYF. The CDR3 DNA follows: TGTGCCAGCAGTGAAAGTGGACTAGCGGGGGGCGTCACAGATACGCAGTATTTT.